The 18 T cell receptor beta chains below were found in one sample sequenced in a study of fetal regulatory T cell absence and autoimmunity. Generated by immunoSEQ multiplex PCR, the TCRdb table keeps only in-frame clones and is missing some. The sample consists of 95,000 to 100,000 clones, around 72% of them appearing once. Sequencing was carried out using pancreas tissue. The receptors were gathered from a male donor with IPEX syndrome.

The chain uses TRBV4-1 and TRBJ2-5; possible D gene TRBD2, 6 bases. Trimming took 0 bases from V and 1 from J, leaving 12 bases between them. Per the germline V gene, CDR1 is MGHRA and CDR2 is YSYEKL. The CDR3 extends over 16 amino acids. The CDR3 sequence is CASSQEALAPQETQYF. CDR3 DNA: TGCGCCAGCAGCCAAGAGGCCCTAGCGCCCCAAGAGACCCAGTACTTC.

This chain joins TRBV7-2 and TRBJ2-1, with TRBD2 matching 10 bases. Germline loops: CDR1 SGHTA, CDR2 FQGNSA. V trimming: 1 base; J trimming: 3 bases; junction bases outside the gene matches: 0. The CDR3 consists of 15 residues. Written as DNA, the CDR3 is TGTGCCAGCAGCTTAGAGCGGGGGGGCTACAATGAGCAGTTCTTC. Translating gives CASSLERGGYNEQFF.

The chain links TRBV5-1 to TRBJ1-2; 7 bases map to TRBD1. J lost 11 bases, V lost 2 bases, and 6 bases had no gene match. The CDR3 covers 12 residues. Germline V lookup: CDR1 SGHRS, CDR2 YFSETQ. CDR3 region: CASSFPDRTYTF. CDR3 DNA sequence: TGCGCCAGCAGCTTCCCGGACAGGACTTACACCTTC.

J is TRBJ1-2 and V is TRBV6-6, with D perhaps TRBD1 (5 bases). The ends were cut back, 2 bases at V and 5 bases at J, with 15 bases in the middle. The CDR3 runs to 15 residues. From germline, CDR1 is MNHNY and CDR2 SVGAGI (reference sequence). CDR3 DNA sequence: TGTGCCAGCAGTTACCTTTCCAGGGAAATATATGGCTACACCTTC. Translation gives CASSYLSREIYGYTF.

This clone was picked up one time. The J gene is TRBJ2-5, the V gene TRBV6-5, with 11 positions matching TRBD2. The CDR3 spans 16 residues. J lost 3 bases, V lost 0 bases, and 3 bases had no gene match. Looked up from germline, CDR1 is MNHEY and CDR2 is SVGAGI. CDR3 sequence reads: CASSYSPLAGEETQYF. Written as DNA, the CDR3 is TGTGCCAGCAGTTACTCCCCACTAGCGGGAGAAGAGACCCAGTACTTC.

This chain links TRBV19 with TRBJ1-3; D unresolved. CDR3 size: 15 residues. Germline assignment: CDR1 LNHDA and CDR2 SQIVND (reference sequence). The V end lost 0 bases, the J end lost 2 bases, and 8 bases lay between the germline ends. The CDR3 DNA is TGTGCCAGTAGTATAGATCCGGGCCCTGGAAACACCATATATTTT. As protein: CASSIDPGPGNTIYF.

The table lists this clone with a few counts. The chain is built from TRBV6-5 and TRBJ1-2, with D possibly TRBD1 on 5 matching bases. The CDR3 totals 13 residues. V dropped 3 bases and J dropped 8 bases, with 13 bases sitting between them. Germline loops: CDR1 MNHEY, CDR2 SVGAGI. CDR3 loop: CASSYDRGDGYTF. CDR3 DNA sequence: TGTGCCAGCAGTTATGATCGAGGGGACGGCTACACCTTC.

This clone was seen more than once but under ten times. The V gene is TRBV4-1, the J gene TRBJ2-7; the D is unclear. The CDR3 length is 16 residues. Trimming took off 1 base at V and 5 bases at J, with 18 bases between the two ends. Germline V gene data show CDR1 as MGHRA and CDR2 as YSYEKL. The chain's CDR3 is CASSQVPLARRNEQYF. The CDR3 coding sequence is TGCGCCAGCAGCCAAGTACCCCTTGCCAGGAGAAACGAGCAGTACTTC.

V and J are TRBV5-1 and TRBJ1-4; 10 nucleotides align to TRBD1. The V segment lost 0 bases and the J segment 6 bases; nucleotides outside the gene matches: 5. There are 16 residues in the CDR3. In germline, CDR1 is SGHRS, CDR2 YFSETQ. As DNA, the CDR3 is TGCGCCAGCAGCTTGGCTAAGGGGACAGGGGATGAAAAACTGTTTTTT. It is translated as CASSLAKGTGDEKLFF. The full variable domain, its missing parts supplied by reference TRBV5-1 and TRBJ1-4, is KAGVTQTPRYLIKTRGQQVTLSCSPISGHRSVSWYQQTPGQGLQFLFEYFSETQRNKGNFPGRFSGRQFSNSRSEMNVSTLELGDSALYLCASSLAKGTGDEKLFFGSGTQLSVL.

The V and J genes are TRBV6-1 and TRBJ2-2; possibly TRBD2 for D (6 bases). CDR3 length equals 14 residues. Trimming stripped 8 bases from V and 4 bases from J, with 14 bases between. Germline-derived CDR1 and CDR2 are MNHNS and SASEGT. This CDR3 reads CASARLVSTGELFF. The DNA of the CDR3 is TGTGCCAGCGCAAGACTAGTATCCACCGGGGAGCTGTTTTTT.

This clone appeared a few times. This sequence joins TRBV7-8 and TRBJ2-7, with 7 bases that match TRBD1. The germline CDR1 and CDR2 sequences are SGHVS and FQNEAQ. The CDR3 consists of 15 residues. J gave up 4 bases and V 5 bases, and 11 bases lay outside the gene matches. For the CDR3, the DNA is TGTGCCAGCAGCACGATTACAGGGGCTGCTTACGAGCAGTACTTC. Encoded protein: CASSTITGAAYEQYF.

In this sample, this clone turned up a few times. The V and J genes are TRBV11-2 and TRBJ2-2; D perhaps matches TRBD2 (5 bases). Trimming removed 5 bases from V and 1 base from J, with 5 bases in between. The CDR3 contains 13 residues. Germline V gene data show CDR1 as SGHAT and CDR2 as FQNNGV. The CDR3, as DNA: TGTGCCAGCAGCGGACTGAACACCGGGGAGCTGTTTTTT. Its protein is CASSGLNTGELFF.

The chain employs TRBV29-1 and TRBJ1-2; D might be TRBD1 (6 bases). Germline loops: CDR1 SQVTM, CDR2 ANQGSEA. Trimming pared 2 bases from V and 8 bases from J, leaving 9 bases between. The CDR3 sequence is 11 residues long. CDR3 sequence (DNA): TGCAGCGTTGAATTCGGGGGCGGCTACACCTTC. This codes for CSVEFGGGYTF.

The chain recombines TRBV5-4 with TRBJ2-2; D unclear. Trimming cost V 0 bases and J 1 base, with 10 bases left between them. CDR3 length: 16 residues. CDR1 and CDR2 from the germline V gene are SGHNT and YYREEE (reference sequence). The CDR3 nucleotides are TGTGCCAGCAGCTTGGGAACACCCATGAACACCGGGGAGCTGTTTTTT. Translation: CASSLGTPMNTGELFF.

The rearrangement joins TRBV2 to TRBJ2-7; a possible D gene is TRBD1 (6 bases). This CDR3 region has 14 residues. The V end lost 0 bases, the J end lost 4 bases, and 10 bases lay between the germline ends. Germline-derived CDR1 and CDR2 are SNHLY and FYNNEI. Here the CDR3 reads CASSEAPQGYEQYF. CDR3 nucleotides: TGTGCCAGCAGTGAAGCGCCTCAGGGGTACGAGCAGTACTTC.

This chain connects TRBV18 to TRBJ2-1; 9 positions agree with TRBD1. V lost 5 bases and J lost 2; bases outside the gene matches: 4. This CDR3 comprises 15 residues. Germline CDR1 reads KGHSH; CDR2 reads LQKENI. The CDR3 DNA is TGTGCCAGCTCAGCGGACAGGGGTGCCTACAATGAGCAGTTCTTC. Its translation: CASSADRGAYNEQFF.

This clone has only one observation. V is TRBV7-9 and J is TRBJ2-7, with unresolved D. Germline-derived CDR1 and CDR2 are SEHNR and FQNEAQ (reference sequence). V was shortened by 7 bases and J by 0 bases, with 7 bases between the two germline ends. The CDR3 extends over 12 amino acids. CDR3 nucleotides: TGTGCCAGCATCGATAGCTCCTACGAGCAGTACTTC. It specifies CASIDSSYEQYF.

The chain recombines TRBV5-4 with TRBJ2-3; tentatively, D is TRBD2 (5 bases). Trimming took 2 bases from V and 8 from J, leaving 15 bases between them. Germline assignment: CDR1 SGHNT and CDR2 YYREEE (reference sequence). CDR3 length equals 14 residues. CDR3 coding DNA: TGTGCCAGCAGCTTTCGGGGAGTTGCAGGTACGCAGTATTTT. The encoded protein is CASSFRGVAGTQYF. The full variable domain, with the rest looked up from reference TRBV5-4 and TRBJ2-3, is ETGVTQSPTHLIKTRGQQVTLRCSSQSGHNTVSWYQQALGQGPQFIFQYYREEENGRGNFPPRFSGLQFPNYSSELNVNALELDDSALYLCASSFRGVAGTQYFGPGTRLTVL.